This paragraph covers one TCR beta chain sequence. Its antigen remains unidentified. Libraries were prepared by immunoSEQ multiplex PCR; TCRdb keeps only in-frame clonotypes and omits some of them. This table has more than 95,000 clones, 84% appearing once. This sample was taken from a study of T cell responses to AZD1222 COVID-19 vaccine. Germline V gene data show CDR1 as SNHLY and CDR2 as FYNNEI. CDR3 length: 18 amino acids. The germline V and J ends were trimmed by 4 bases and 7 bases, with 23 bases remaining between them. Whole-study results and caveats: Clonal diversity was possibly underestimated, and white British individuals and females predominated among donors. Nearly half of unique spike-specific TCRs reportedly avoided B.1.351 and B.1.1.7 mutated regions.

Specimen: peripheral blood, collected 28 days after the second AZD1222 dose. This rearrangement joins TRBV2 to TRBJ1-6, with D perhaps matching TRBD1 (5 bases). The sequence derives from an adult who received the AZD1222 COVID-19 vaccine. Here the CDR3 DNA reads TGTGCCAGCAGTGGTCAGGCGACGGGGGTTAAGGCGAATTCACCCCTCCACTTT. Its translation: CASSGQATGVKANSPLHF. Complete variable domain (other parts from reference TRBV2 and TRBJ1-6): EPEVTQTPSHQVTQMGQEVILRCVPISNHLYFYWYRQILGQKVEFLVSFYNNEISEKSEIFDDQFSVERPDGSNFTLKIRSTKLEDSAMYFCASSGQATGVKANSPLHFGNGTRLTVT.